What follows are 5 T cell receptor beta chains derived from one specimen sequenced in a study of cytomegalovirus exposure and HLA in healthy donors. This PCR relied on a set of 60 Vbeta primers and 13 Jbeta primers. Data came from immunoSEQ multiplex PCR; TCRdb stores just in-frame clones and leaves some out. The sample contains 90,000 to 120,000 clones, 82% of which appear only once. The specimen sequenced was PBMCs. These receptors all stem from a man aged 25-45 years in good health and CMV-seropositive.

This clone was recorded a few times. The rearrangement uses TRBV6-1 and TRBJ2-1; TRBD2 matches at 7 bases. In germline, CDR1 is MNHNS, CDR2 SASEGT. There are 15 residues in the CDR3. Trimming at V came to 5 bases and at J to 5 bases, leaving 9 bases not matched to a gene. In nucleotides, the CDR3 is TGTGCCAGCAGTCTCGCCCCGCGGGGGAACAATGAGCAGTTCTTC. Translating it yields CASSLAPRGNNEQFF.

The rearrangement links TRBV6-4 to TRBJ1-6; the D gene is possibly TRBD1 (6 bases). Trimming cost V 6 bases and J 2 bases, with 20 bases left between them. This CDR3 is 18 amino acids long. Germline CDR1 and CDR2: MRHNA and SNTAGT. The CDR3 reads CASRSDSVQGTYNSPLHF. The CDR3 bases are TGTGCCAGCAGAAGTGACTCGGTGCAGGGGACCTATAATTCACCCCTCCACTTT.

The chain recombines TRBV5-6 with TRBJ2-3; D might be TRBD2 (5 bases). The V gene lost 0 bases and the J gene lost 14 bases, with 16 bases spanning the gap. CDR1 SGHDT and CDR2 YYEEEE come from the germline V gene. The CDR3 covers 13 residues. Here the CDR3 reads CASSLAAMGSWYF. Written as DNA, the CDR3 is TGTGCCAGCAGCTTGGCGGCAATGGGGAGTTGGTATTTT. The full variable domain, completed using reference TRBV5-6 and TRBJ2-3, is DAGVTQSPTHLIKTRGQQVTLRCSPKSGHDTVSWYQQALGQGPQFIFQYYEEEERQRGNFPDRFSGHQFPNYSSELNVNALLLGDSALYLCASSLAAMGSWYFGPGTRLTVL.

This sequence joins TRBV29-1 and TRBJ2-5; 7 bases match TRBD2. The V and J ends lost 1 base and 4 bases, in that order; junction bases with no gene match: 6. This CDR3 spans 14 amino acids. CDR1 SQVTM and CDR2 ANQGSEA come from the germline V gene. CDR3 sequence reads: CSVEVGRRGETQYF. The CDR3 DNA follows: TGCAGCGTTGAAGTCGGGAGGAGGGGAGAGACCCAGTACTTC.

This clone showed up just a few times. The chain couples TRBV6-1 to TRBJ2-7; D is uncertain. The CDR3 loop spans 18 amino acids. V was trimmed by 1 base and J by 12 bases, leaving 31 bases between them. The germline V gene has CDR1 MNHNS and CDR2 SASEGT. The CDR3: CASSEESNVSPLSLRGYF. CDR3 bases: TGTGCCAGCAGTGAAGAAAGTAACGTATCACCCCTCTCCCTACGTGGGTACTTC.